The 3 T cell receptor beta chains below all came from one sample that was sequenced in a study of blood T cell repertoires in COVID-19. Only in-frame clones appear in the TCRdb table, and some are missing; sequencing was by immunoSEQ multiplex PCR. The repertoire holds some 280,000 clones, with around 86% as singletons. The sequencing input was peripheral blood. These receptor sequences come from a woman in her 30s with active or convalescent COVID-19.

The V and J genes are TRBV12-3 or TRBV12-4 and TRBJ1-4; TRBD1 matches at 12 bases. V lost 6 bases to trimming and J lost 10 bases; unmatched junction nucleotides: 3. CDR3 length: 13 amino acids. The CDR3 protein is CASRAGQGAKLFF. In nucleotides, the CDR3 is TGTGCCAGCAGGGCGGGACAGGGGGCAAAACTGTTTTTT.

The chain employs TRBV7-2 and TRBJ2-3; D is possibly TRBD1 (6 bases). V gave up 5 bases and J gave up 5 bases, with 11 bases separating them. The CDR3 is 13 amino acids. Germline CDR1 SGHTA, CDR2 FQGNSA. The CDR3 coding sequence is TGTGCCAGCAGCCGACAGGTGGGAGATACGCAGTATTTT. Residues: CASSRQVGDTQYF. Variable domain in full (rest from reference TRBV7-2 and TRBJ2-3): GAGVSQSPSNKVTEKGKDVELRCDPISGHTALYWYRQSLGQGLEFLIYFQGNSAPDKSGLPSDRFSAERTGGSVSTLTIQRTQQEDSAVYLCASSRQVGDTQYFGPGTRLTVL.

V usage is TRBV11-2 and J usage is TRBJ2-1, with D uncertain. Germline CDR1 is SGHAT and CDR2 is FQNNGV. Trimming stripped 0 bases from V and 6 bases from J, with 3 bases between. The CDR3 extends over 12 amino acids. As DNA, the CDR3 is TGTGCCAGCAGCTTAGACGGCAATGAGCAGTTCTTC. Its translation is CASSLDGNEQFF.